This TCR beta chain came from a study of blood T cell repertoires in COVID-19. Study summary: The United States, Italy and Spain supplied acute and convalescent COVID-19 samples.

Trimming took off 2 bases at V and 2 bases at J, with 13 bases between the two ends. The CDR3 loop spans 15 amino acids. CDR1 and CDR2 (germline): SEHNR, FQNEAQ (reference sequence). In the original workflow: Amplifying reference gene primers gave estimates of nucleated cell counts. Only in-frame clones appear in the TCRdb table, and some are missing; sequencing was by immunoSEQ multiplex PCR. V and J calls plus clone size are reproduced from that table; the DNA served to infer D and trimming. The sample carries more than 200,000 clones, approximately 78% recorded once. The sequence was collected from a woman over 75 with COVID-19, enrolled during active disease. This chain links TRBV7-9 with TRBJ2-7, with D tentatively TRBD1 (6 bases). Material: peripheral blood. In DNA, the CDR3 is TGTGCCAGCAGCTTATTTCCGACAGGCCCCTACGAGCAGTACTTC. Encoded protein: CASSLFPTGPYEQYF.